Listed below are T cell receptor beta chains from one sample, sequenced in a study of cytomegalovirus exposure and HLA in healthy donors. Produced via immunoSEQ multiplex PCR; TCRdb's table is partial and in-frame only. Among some 120,000 clones listed, about 80% were seen once. The sample consisted of PBMCs. These receptors were obtained from a woman in her forties or fifties in good health and CMV-seropositive. CDR3s include the opening cysteine and the closing phenylalanine or tryptophan. D genes are given only for firm matches. Part of the rows lack a size; the others show once, few, many or a class for expanded clones.

TRBJ2-3	.	TRBV4-3	TRBD2	TGCGCCAGCAGCCAAGCCCCCCTAGCGGGAGTCGATGGTACGCAGTATTTT	CASSQAPLAGVDGTQYF
TRBJ2-5	.	TRBV9	TRBD1	TGTGCCAGCAGCGCCTACGGGACAGGGGCTGTCGAGACCCAGTACTTC	CASSAYGTGAVETQYF
TRBJ2-1	.	TRBV4-1	TRBD2	TGCGCCAGCAGCCAGAGTGGACTAGCGGGGGCCAGCTCCTACAATGAGCAGTTCTTC	CASSQSGLAGASSYNEQFF
TRBJ2-5	.	TRBV29-1	.	TGCAGCGTTGAAGGGACAGTCCAAGAGACCCAGTACTTC	CSVEGTVQETQYF
TRBJ2-5	.	TRBV27	.	TGTGCCAGCAGATCCCCAGAGGGGGTGGGGATAGAGACCCAGTACTTC	CASRSPEGVGIETQYF
TRBJ2-1	.	TRBV11-3	.	TGTGCCAGCAGCTTGCGTGGAGGTGGCTCCTACAATGAGCAGTTCTTC	CASSLRGGGSYNEQFF
TRBJ2-3	.	TRBV6-6	TRBD1	TGTGCCAGCAGCCAAGGGGGCCTAGTTGATCCAGATACGCAGTATTTT	CASSQGGLVDPDTQYF
TRBJ2-1	.	TRBV9	TRBD2	TGTGCCAGCAGCGTAGAGCCTAGCGGGGGGGCCGCAAATGAGCAGTTCTTC	CASSVEPSGGAANEQFF
TRBJ2-3	.	TRBV7-8	TRBD2	TGTGCCAGCAGACCCCCGGGACTAGCCAGGGGAGATACGCAGTATTTT	CASRPPGLARGDTQYF
TRBJ1-2	.	TRBV4-1	.	TGCGCCAGCAGCCAAGTGGGACACATCTATGGCTACACCTTC	CASSQVGHIYGYTF
TRBJ2-2	once	TRBV4-3	TRBD2	TGCGCCAGCAGCCAACACACTAGCGGGGGAAAGATGGGGGAGCTGTTTTTT	CASSQHTSGGKMGELFF
TRBJ2-5	once	TRBV7-2	TRBD2	TGTGCCAGCAGCTTAGTTGGCGGGAGTAGGGTGATGGAGACCCAGTACTTC	CASSLVGGSRVMETQYF
TRBJ2-1	.	TRBV7-3	.	TGTGCCAGCAGCTTTCACGGGGGGCGCTCCTACAATGAGCAGTTCTTC	CASSFHGGRSYNEQFF
TRBJ1-1	few	TRBV5-1	.	TGCGCCAGCAGCTTTGTCCCAGGGCGGATCACTGAAGCTTTCTTT	CASSFVPGRITEAFF
TRBJ2-1	.	TRBV13	TRBD2	TGTGCCAGCAGCTTAGGGCCGACTAGCGGGGGGAATGAGCAGTTCTTC	CASSLGPTSGGNEQFF
TRBJ2-7	.	TRBV7-2	TRBD2	TGTGCCAGCAGCTTAACTAGCGGGAGAGTGGGATACGAGCAGTACTTC	CASSLTSGRVGYEQYF
TRBJ2-3	.	TRBV9	.	TGTGCCAGCAGCCCCCGAGGATCTAGCACAGATACGCAGTATTTT	CASSPRGSSTDTQYF
TRBJ2-7	.	TRBV27	TRBD2	TGTGCCAGCAGCCTACTAGGGACTAGCGGGAGTGGCGAGCAGTACTTC	CASSLLGTSGSGEQYF
TRBJ1-2	.	TRBV7-8	.	TGTGCCAGCAGCGCTGACAAGTACTATGGCTACACCTTC	CASSADKYYGYTF
TRBJ2-3	.	TRBV5-6	TRBD2	TGTGCCAGCGAACGGACTAGCGGATACACAGATACGCAGTATTTT	CASERTSGYTDTQYF
TRBJ2-3	.	TRBV6-5	.	TGTGCCAGCAGTTACGCTGGGGGGAGACGGGATACGCAGTATTTT	CASSYAGGRRDTQYF
TRBJ2-2	few	TRBV6-5	TRBD2	TGTGCCAGCAGTTACTATTGGACTAGCCTCGGGGAGCTGTTTTTT	CASSYYWTSLGELFF
TRBJ2-3	few	TRBV10-3	TRBD2	TGTGCCAGCTATCGAGCGGGGGCCAACACAGATACGCAGTATTTT	CASYRAGANTDTQYF
TRBJ2-5	.	TRBV29-1	TRBD2	TGCAGCGTTGATAACGGGGGGTCATTGACCCAGTACTTC	CSVDNGGSLTQYF
TRBJ2-5	few	TRBV7-2	TRBD2	TGTGCCAGCAGCTTAGCTGTAGCGGGGGGACAAGAGACCCAGTACTTC	CASSLAVAGGQETQYF
TRBJ2-5	.	TRBV6-5	.	TGTGCCAGCAGTTGGGGGGCAATAGCGGGCCAAGAGACCCAGTACTTC	CASSWGAIAGQETQYF
TRBJ2-7	.	TRBV4-3	TRBD1	TGCGCCAGCAGCCAAAAAAGAGGACAGGGCTGGTACGAGCAGTACTTC	CASSQKRGQGWYEQYF
TRBJ1-1	.	TRBV7-2	.	TGTGCCAGCAGCTTACAGGGTCCGAACACTGAAGCTTTCTTT	CASSLQGPNTEAFF
TRBJ2-7	.	TRBV6-5	TRBD2	TGTGCCAGCAGTTACTCGCCTAGCGGTTCCTACGAGCAGTACTTC	CASSYSPSGSYEQYF
TRBJ2-7	.	TRBV15	.	TGTGCCACCAGCAGAGATACAGGTTCCTACGAGCAGTACTTC	CATSRDTGSYEQYF
TRBJ2-5	.	TRBV6-1	TRBD1	TGTGCCAGCACCCCGGACAGGGGGAGGTGGGAGACCCAGTACTTC	CASTPDRGRWETQYF
TRBJ1-2	.	TRBV30	.	TGTGCCTGGAGTGTCACGGCTAACTATGGCTACACCTTC	CAWSVTANYGYTF
TRBJ1-2	few	TRBV4-1	.	TGCGCCAGCAGCCAAGGGTCGGGGGAGCTCTATGGCTACACCTTC	CASSQGSGELYGYTF
TRBJ1-1	.	TRBV18	.	TGTGCCAGCTCACCCCAGGGGAACACTGAAGCTTTCTTT	CASSPQGNTEAFF
TRBJ2-7	.	TRBV6-4	.	TGTGCCAGCAGTCGAGTTTGGGCAGTCTACGAGCAGTACTTC	CASSRVWAVYEQYF
TRBJ1-1	few	TRBV7-9	TRBD1	TGTGCCAGCAGCTTAGGACAGGGAAGCGGGAACACTGAAGCTTTCTTT	CASSLGQGSGNTEAFF
TRBJ1-5	.	TRBV2	TRBD1	TGTGCCAGCAAGGGGGCTTATAGCAATCAGCCCCAGCATTTT	CASKGAYSNQPQHF
TRBJ1-3	few	TRBV7-6	.	TGTGCCAGCAGCTCCGGGGGGTTGGGCATATATTTT	CASSSGGLGIYF
TRBJ1-3	.	TRBV4-3	.	TGCGCCAGCAGCCAAGATGGCTTAGCGGACTCTGGAAACACCATATATTTT	CASSQDGLADSGNTIYF
TRBJ2-7	.	TRBV29-1	.	TGCAGCGTGTCGACTAGCTCCTACGAGCAGTACTTC	CSVSTSSYEQYF
TRBJ1-2	.	TRBV9	TRBD1	TGTGCCAGCAGCCCCCAAGGGACAGGGACCTATGGCTACACCTTC	CASSPQGTGTYGYTF
TRBJ2-3	few	TRBV7-2	TRBD2	TGTGCCAGCAGCTTAGGTGGTGGAGGGAGGGCAGATACGCAGTATTTT	CASSLGGGGRADTQYF
TRBJ1-1	.	TRBV18	TRBD1	TGTGCCAGCTCACCGTCGGACAGGGGGGGGACTGAAGCTTTCTTT	CASSPSDRGGTEAFF
TRBJ1-2	.	TRBV29-1	TRBD1	TGCAGCGTAACGCTGACAGGGGACTATGGCTACACCTTC	CSVTLTGDYGYTF
TRBJ2-5	.	TRBV20-1	.	TGCAGTGGTAGCAGGGGAGAGACCCAGTACTTC	CSGSRGETQYF